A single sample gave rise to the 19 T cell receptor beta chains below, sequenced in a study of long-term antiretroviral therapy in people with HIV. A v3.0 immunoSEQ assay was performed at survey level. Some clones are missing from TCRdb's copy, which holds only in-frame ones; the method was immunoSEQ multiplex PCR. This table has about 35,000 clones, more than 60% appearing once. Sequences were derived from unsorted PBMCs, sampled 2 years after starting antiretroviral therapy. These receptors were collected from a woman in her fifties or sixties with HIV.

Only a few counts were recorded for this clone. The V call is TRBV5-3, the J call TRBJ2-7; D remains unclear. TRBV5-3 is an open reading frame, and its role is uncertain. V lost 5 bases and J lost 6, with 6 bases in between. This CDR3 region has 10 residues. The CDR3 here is CARRGPEQYV. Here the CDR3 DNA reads TGTGCCAGAAGGGGTCCCGAGCAGTACGTC.

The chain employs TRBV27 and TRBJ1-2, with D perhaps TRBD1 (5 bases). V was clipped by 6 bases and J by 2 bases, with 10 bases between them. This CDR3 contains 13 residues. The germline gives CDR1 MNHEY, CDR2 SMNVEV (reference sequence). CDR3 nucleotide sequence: TGTGCCAGCAGACGGGACGCCAACTATGGCTACACCTTC. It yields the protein CASRRDANYGYTF.

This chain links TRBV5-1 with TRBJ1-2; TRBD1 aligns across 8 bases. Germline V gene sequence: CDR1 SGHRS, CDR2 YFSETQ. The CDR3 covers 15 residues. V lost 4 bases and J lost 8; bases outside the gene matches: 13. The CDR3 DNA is TGCGCCAGCAGCCCCCGGACAGGGTCCCCTATAGGCTACACCTTC. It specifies CASSPRTGSPIGYTF.

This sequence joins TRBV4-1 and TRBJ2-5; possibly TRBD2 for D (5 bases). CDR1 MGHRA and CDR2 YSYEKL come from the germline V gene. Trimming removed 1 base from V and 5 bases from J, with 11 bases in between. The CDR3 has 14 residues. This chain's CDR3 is CASSQGLTLETQYF. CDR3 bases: TGCGCCAGCAGCCAAGGACTAACCCTGGAGACCCAGTACTTC.

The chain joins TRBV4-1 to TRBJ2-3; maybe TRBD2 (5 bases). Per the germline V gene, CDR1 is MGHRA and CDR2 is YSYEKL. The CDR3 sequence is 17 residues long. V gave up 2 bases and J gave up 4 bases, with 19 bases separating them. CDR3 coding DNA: TGCGCCAGCAGCCAACCCCCACCACTAGACGGGGCAGATACGCAGTATTTT. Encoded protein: CASSQPPPLDGADTQYF.

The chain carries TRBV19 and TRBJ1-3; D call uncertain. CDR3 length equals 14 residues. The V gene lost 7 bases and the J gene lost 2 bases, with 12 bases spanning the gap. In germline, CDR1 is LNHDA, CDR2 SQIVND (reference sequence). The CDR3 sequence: CASTSIQPGNTIYF. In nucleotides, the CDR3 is TGTGCCAGTACTTCTATCCAGCCTGGAAACACCATATATTTT.

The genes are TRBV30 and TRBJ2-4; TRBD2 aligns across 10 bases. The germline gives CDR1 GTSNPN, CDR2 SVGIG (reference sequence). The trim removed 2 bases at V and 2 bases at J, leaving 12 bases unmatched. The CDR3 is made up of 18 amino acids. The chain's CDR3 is CAWSPLSGGAISKNIQYF. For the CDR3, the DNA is TGTGCCTGGAGTCCTTTAAGCGGGGGGGCCATTTCCAAAAACATTCAGTACTTC.

CDR3 loop: CASSLHSQETQYF. The CDR3 DNA follows: TGTGCCAGCAGCTTACACTCCCAAGAGACCCAGTACTTC. The chain recombines TRBV11-3 with TRBJ2-5; unclear D gene. Trimming stripped 2 bases from V and 1 base from J, with 5 bases between. The CDR3 has 13 amino acids. Germline assignment: CDR1 SGHNT and CDR2 YENEEA. Variable domain in full (rest from reference TRBV11-3 and TRBJ2-5): EAGVVQSPRYKIIEKKQPVAFWCNPISGHNTLYWYLQNLGQGPELLIRYENEEAVDDSQLPKDRFSAERLKGVDSTLKIQPAELGDSAVYLCASSLHSQETQYFGPGTRLLVL.

The CDR3 DNA sequence: TGTGCCAGCAGTGGCAGGGGGCGACAGGAGACCCAGTACTTC. It translates to CASSGRGRQETQYF. The chain has TRBV2 and TRBJ2-5; TRBD1 agrees at 8 bases. The CDR3 covers 14 residues. V shed 4 bases, J shed 5 bases, and the junction held 6 bases outside the gene matches. Germline CDR1 SNHLY, CDR2 FYNNEI. Full variable domain (outside the CDR3, taken from reference TRBV2 and TRBJ2-5): EPEVTQTPSHQVTQMGQEVILRCVPISNHLYFYWYRQILGQKVEFLVSFYNNEISEKSEIFDDQFSVERPDGSNFTLKIRSTKLEDSAMYFCASSGRGRQETQYFGPGTRLLVL.

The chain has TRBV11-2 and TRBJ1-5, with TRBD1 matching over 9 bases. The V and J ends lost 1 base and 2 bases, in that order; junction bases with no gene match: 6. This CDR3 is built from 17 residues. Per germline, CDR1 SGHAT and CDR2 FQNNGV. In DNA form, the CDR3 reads TGTGCCAGCAGCTTAGCCGGAACAGGGGGCCGCAATCAGCCCCAGCATTTT. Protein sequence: CASSLAGTGGRNQPQHF.

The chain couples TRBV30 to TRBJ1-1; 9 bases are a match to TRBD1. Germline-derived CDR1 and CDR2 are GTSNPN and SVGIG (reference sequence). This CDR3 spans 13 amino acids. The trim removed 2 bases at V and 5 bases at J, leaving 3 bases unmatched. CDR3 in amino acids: CAWSKGQGTEAFF. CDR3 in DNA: TGTGCCTGGAGTAAGGGACAGGGAACTGAAGCTTTCTTT. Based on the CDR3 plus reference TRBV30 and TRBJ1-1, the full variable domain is SQTIHQWPATLVQPVGSPLSLECTVEGTSNPNLYWYRQAAGRGLQLLFYSVGIGQISSEVPQNLSASRPQDRQFILSSKKLLLSDSGFYLCAWSKGQGTEAFFGQGTRLTVV.

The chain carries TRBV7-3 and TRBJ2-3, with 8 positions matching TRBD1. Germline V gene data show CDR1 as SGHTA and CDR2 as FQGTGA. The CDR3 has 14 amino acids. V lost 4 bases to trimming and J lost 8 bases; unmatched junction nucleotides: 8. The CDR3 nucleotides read TGTGCCAGCAGCTCCGGGACAGGAGAAGGTACGCAGTATTTT. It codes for CASSSGTGEGTQYF. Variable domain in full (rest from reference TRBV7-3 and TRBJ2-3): GAGVSQTPSNKVTEKGKYVELRCDPISGHTALYWYRQSLGQGPEFLIYFQGTGAADDSGLPNDRFFAVRPEGSVSTLKIQRTERGDSAVYLCASSSGTGEGTQYFGPGTRLTVL.

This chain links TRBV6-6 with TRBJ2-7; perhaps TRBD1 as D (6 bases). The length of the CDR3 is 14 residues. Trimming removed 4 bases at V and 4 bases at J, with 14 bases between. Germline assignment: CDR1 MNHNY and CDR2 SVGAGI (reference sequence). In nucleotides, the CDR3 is TGTGCCAGCAGTTTGGCAGGGGTGGCTTACGAGCAGTACGTC. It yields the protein CASSLAGVAYEQYV.

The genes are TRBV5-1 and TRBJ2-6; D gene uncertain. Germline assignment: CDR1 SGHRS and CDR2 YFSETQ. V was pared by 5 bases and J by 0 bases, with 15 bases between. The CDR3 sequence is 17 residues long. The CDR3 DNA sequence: TGCGCCAGCAGAGTCGACACCTTGAGCTCTGGGGCCAACGTCCTGACTTTC. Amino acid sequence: CASRVDTLSSGANVLTF.

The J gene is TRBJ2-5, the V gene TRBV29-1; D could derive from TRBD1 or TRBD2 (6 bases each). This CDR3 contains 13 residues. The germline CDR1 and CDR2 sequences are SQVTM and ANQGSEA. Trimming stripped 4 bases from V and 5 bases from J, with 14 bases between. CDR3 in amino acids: CSVAVQGRETQYF. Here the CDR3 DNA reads TGCAGCGTTGCAGTCCAGGGGAGGGAGACCCAGTACTTC.

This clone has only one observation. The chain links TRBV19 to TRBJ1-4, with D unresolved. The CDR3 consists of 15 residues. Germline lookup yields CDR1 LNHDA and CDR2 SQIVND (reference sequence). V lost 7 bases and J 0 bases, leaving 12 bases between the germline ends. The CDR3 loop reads CASTEGWSTNEKLFF. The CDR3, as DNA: TGTGCCAGTACCGAGGGATGGTCAACTAATGAAAAACTGTTTTTT.

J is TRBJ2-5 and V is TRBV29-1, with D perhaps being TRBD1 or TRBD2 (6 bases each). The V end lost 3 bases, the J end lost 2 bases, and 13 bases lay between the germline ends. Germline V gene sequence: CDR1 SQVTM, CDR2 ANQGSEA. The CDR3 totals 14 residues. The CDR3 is CSVDGGAGQETQYF. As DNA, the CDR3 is TGCAGCGTTGACGGGGGCGCGGGTCAAGAGACCCAGTACTTC.

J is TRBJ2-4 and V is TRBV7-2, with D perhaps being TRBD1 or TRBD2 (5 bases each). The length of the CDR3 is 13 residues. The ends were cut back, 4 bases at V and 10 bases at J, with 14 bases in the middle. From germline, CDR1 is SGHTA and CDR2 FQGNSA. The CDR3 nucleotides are TGTGCCAGCAGCTCACGGACGGGGACGATTCAGTACTTC. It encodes CASSSRTGTIQYF.

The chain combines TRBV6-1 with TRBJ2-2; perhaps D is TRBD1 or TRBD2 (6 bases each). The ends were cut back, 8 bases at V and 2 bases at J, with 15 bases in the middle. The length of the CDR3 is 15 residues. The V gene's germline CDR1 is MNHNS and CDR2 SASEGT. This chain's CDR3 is CASFGRGQNTGELFF. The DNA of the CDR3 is TGTGCCAGCTTTGGGCGGGGACAAAACACCGGGGAGCTGTTTTTT.